This T cell receptor (beta chain) appears in the sequencing data of a study of OX40 agonist ivuxolimab in advanced cancers. The overall study: Ivuxolimab is an agonistic anti-OX40 (CD134) antibody, and patients were treated with it. Patients in dose escalation had liver, melanoma, kidney or head and neck cancers. Of the participants, around 39% had some prior anti-PD-1, anti-PD-L1 or anti-CTLA-4 therapy, which was allowed.

Clones were sequenced by immunoSEQ multiplex PCR, and TCRdb holds only the in-frame ones, with some missing. The sample carries over 75,000 clones, around 94% recorded once. Overall study findings and caveats: Which antigen the expanded peripheral T cells recognized is unknown.

There are 16 residues in the CDR3. Per germline, CDR1 MNHNS and CDR2 SASEGT. Trimming pared 3 bases from V and 3 bases from J, leaving 18 bases between. Comments on this clone: Antigen: not known.

This receptor was taken from an adult with an advanced solid tumor such as melanoma, head and neck, liver or kidney cancer. Sequencing used CD4+ or CD8+ T cells sorted from blood, obtained in a trial of the OX40 agonist ivuxolimab. V usage is TRBV6-1 and J usage is TRBJ2-7, with D maybe TRBD2 (5 bases). Written as DNA, the CDR3 is TGTGCCAGCAGTGAGTGGCTTGAGGGAGTCGACTACGAGCAGTACTTC. This translates into CASSEWLEGVDYEQYF.